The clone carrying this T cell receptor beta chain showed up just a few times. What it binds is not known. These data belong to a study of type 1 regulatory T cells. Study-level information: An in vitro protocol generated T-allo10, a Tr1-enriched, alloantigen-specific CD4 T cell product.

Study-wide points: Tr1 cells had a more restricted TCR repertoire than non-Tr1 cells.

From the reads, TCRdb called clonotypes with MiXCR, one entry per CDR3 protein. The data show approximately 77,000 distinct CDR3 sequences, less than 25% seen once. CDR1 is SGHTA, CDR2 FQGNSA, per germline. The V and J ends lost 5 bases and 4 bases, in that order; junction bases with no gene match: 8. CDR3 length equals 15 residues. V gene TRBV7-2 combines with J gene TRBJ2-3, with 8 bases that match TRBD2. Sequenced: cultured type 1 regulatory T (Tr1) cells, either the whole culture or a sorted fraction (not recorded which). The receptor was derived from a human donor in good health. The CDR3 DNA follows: TGTGCCAGCAGCGATAGCGGGGCGGGGCCAGATACGCAGTATTTT. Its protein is CASSDSGAGPDTQYF.